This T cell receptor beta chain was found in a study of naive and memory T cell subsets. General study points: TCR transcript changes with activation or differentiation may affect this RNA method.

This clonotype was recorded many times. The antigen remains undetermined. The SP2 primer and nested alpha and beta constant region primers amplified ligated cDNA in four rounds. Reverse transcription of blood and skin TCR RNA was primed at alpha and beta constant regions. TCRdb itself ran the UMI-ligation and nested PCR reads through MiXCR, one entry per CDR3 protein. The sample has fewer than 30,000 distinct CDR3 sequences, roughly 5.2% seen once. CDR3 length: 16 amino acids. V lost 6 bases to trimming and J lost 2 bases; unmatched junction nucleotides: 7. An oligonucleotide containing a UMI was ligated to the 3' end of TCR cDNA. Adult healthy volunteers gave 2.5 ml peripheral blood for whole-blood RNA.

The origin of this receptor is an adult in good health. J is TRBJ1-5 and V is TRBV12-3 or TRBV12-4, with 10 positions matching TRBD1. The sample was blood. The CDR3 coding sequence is TGTGCCAGCAGAACGACAGGGGGCCTGGGCAATCAGCCCCAGCATTTT. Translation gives CASRTTGGLGNQPQHF.